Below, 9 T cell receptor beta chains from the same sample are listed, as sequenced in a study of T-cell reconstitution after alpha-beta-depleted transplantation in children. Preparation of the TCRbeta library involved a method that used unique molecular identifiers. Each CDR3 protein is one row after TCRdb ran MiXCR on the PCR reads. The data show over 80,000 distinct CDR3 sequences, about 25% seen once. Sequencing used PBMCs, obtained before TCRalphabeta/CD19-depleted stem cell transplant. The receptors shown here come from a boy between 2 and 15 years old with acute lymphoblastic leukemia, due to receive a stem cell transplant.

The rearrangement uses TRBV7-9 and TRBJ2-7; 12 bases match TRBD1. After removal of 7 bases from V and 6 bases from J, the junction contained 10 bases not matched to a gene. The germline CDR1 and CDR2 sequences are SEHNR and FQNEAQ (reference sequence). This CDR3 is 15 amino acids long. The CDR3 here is CASNGRGTGGLEQYF. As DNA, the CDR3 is TGTGCCAGCAACGGGAGGGGGACAGGGGGCCTCGAGCAGTACTTC.

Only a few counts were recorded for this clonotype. CDR3 in amino acids: CSVAPGDYEQYF. The CDR3 coding sequence is TGCAGCGTTGCCCCAGGGGACTACGAGCAGTACTTC. The V and J genes are TRBV29-1 and TRBJ2-7, with a possible D match to TRBD1 (6 bases). The germline V gene has CDR1 SQVTM and CDR2 ANQGSEA. V lost 4 bases and J lost 3, with 10 bases in between. The CDR3 totals 12 residues.

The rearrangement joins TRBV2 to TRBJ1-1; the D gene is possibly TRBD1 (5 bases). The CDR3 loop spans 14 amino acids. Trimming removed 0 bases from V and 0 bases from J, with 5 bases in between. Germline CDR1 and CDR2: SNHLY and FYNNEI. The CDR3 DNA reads TGTGCCAGCAGTGAAGCGGGGGTGAACACTGAAGCTTTCTTT. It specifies CASSEAGVNTEAFF.

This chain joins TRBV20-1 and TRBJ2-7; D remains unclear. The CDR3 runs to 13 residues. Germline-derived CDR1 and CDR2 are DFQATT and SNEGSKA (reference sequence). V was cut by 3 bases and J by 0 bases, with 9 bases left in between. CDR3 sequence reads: CSASGTFSYEQYF. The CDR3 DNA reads TGCAGTGCTAGTGGCACCTTCTCCTACGAGCAGTACTTC.

The CDR3 coding sequence is TGCAGTGCTACCAAGCAAGACTTAATGAACACTGAAGCTTTCTTT. Amino acids: CSATKQDLMNTEAFF. The chain joins TRBV20-1 to TRBJ1-1; no firm D call. Per the germline V gene, CDR1 is DFQATT and CDR2 is SNEGSKA (reference sequence). The ends were cut back, 4 bases at V and 0 bases at J, with 15 bases in the middle. CDR3 length: 15 residues.

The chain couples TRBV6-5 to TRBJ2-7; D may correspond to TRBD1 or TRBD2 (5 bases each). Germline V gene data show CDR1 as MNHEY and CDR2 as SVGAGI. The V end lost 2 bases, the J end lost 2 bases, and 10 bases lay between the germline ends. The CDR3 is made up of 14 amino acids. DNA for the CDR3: TGTGCCAGCAGTTACAAGCCGGGACCCTACGAGCAGTACTTC. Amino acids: CASSYKPGPYEQYF.

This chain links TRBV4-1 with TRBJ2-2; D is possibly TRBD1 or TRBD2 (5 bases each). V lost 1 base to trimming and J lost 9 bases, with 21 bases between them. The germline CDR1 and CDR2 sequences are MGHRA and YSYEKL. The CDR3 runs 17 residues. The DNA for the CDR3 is TGCGCCAGCAGCCAAGGACCGGGGCGCGAAGGGGTGAGGGAGCTGTTTTTT. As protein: CASSQGPGREGVRELFF.

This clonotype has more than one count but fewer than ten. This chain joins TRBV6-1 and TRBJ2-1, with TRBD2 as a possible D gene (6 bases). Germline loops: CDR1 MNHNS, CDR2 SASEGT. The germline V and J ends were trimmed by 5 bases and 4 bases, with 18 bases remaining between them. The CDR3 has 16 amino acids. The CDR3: CASSLGGGGGYNEQFF. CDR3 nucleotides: TGTGCCAGCAGTCTCGGTGGCGGTGGGGGGTACAATGAGCAGTTCTTC.

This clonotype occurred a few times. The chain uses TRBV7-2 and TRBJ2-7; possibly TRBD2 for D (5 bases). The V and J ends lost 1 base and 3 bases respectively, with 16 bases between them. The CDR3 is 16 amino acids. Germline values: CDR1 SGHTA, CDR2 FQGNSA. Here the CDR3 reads CASSLEFRERVYEQYF. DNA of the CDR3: TGTGCCAGCAGCTTAGAATTCCGGGAAAGGGTCTACGAGCAGTACTTC.